Below are 9 T cell receptor beta chains sequenced from a single sample in a study of neurological immune-mediated disorders. TCRdb ran MiXCR on the 5' RACE reads and lists one entry per CDR3 protein. Of tens of thousands of distinct CDR3 sequences listed, more than 3% are singletons. What was sequenced was PBMCs. Receptors were obtained from a young man with multiple sclerosis.

In its sample, this clonotype was seen many times. V is TRBV20-1 and J is TRBJ2-1; 9 bases agree with TRBD1. Germline assignment: CDR1 DFQATT and CDR2 SNEGSKA (reference sequence). The CDR3 sequence is 14 residues long. V gave up 6 bases and J gave up 7 bases; unmatched junction bases: 10. This CDR3 reads CSALGQGKGNEQFF. CDR3 nucleotide sequence: TGCAGTGCCTTAGGACAGGGGAAGGGGAATGAGCAGTTCTTC.

This clonotype has at least ten counts. The chain is built from TRBV12-3 or TRBV12-4 and TRBJ1-4; D is unresolved. Trimming removed 2 bases at V and 5 bases at J, with 6 bases between. The CDR3 length is 13 residues. Here the CDR3 reads CASSLHTNEKLFF. CDR3 sequence (DNA): TGTGCCAGCAGTTTACACACAAATGAAAAACTGTTTTTT.

This clonotype was seen many times. The rearrangement uses TRBV20-1 and TRBJ2-7; possibly TRBD2 for D (5 bases). The CDR3 length is 13 residues. The V and J ends lost 1 base and 2 bases respectively, with 9 bases between them. Germline V gene lookup returns CDR1 DFQATT and CDR2 SNEGSKA (reference sequence). CDR3 sequence: CSARAPAAYEQYF. CDR3 coding DNA: TGCAGTGCTAGAGCCCCAGCGGCCTACGAGCAGTACTTC.

This clonotype was found many times. The chain joins TRBV20-1 to TRBJ1-1, with 10 bases that match TRBD1. V lost 1 base, J lost 2 bases, and 7 bases stayed unmatched. Germline V gene sequence: CDR1 DFQATT, CDR2 SNEGSKA (reference sequence). The length of the CDR3 is 16 residues. CDR3 bases: TGCAGTGCTAGAGCGGCGGGGACAGGGGCTAACACTGAAGCTTTCTTT. Its translation is CSARAAGTGANTEAFF.

There are a few counts of this clonotype. V usage is TRBV18 and J usage is TRBJ2-1; 10 bases are shared with TRBD2. The CDR3 runs to 14 residues. Germline V gene sequence: CDR1 KGHSH, CDR2 LQKENI. The ends lost 11 bases at V and 7 bases at J; junction bases unmatched: 11. The CDR3 loop reads CAGTSGIEVNEQFF. The CDR3 DNA reads TGTGCCGGAACTAGCGGGATAGAGGTTAATGAGCAGTTCTTC. Full variable domain (remainder filled in from reference TRBV18 and TRBJ2-1): NAGVMQNPRHLVRRRGQEARLRCSPMKGHSHVYWYRQLPEEGLKFMVYLQKENIIDESGMPKERFSAEFPKEGPSILRIQQVVRGDSAAYFCAGTSGIEVNEQFFGPGTRLTVL.

This clonotype showed up many times. The V and J genes are TRBV9 and TRBJ1-1; no clear D gene. V was shortened by 4 bases and J by 2 bases, with 12 bases between the two germline ends. Germline CDR1 is SGDLS and CDR2 is YYNGEE. The CDR3 is 14 amino acids. CDR3 region: CASSPSPGNTEAFF. CDR3 coding DNA: TGTGCCAGCAGCCCTAGTCCTGGAAACACTGAAGCTTTCTTT.

This clonotype appeared many times. The chain is built from TRBV7-9 and TRBJ1-1; no clear D gene. The CDR3 extends over 12 amino acids. Germline CDR1 and CDR2: SEHNR and FQNEAQ (reference sequence). Trimming cost V 0 bases and J 5 bases, with 4 bases left between them. The CDR3: CASSLAGTEAFF. The CDR3 DNA reads TGTGCCAGCAGCTTAGCAGGGACTGAAGCTTTCTTT. Drawing the rest from reference TRBV7-9 and TRBJ1-1, the complete variable domain is DTGVSQNPRHKITKRGQNVTFRCDPISEHNRLYWYRQTLGQGPEFLTYFQNEAQLEKSRLLSDRFSAERPKGSFSTLEIQRTEQGDSAMYLCASSLAGTEAFFGQGTRLTVV.

A remark on this clonotype: A much larger clone is a single base away; this may be a read error. The genes are TRBV4-1 and TRBJ2-2; D is possibly TRBD2 (6 bases). Trimming stripped 4 bases from V and 2 bases from J, with 11 bases between. Germline assignment: CDR1 MGHRA and CDR2 YSYEKL. This CDR3 region has 15 residues. The CDR3 nucleotides are TGCGCCAGCAGCCCTAGCGCCACAAACACCGGGGAGCTGTTTTTT. It encodes CASSPSATNTGELFF.

This clonotype was detected ten times or more. The chain links TRBV3-1 to TRBJ1-2, with a possible D match to TRBD1 (6 bases). The CDR3 spans 14 residues. Deletions cut 0 bases from V and 3 bases from J, with 8 bases between. Germline CDR1 is LGHDT and CDR2 is YNNKEL (reference sequence). The CDR3 DNA sequence: TGTGCCAGCAGCCAAGATCAGGGGCACTATGGCTACACCTTC. It specifies CASSQDQGHYGYTF.